A single sample is the source of the 3 T cell receptor beta chains below, sequenced in a study of Graves' ophthalmopathy and Graves' hyperthyroidism. RNA transcripts were the source from which TCR beta CDR3 regions were amplified. Investigators did first-round RT-PCR with HTBI primers, then second-round multiplex PCR. From the multiplex PCR reads, TCRdb called clonotypes with MiXCR, one entry per CDR3 protein. The profile covers more than 1,000,000 distinct CDR3 sequences, with 35% to 40% appearing a single time and around 10% taken by the ten largest. Sequenced material: peripheral blood or thyroid tissue (not recorded which). The source of these receptors is an adult man with Graves' hyperthyroidism.

This chain links TRBV19 with TRBJ1-2, with no clear D. CDR1 is LNHDA and CDR2 is SQIVND in the germline V gene (reference sequence). The CDR3 length is 13 residues. V was shortened by 5 bases and J by 8 bases, with 15 bases between the two germline ends. This CDR3 is CASSSRGLEGYTF. In DNA form, the CDR3 reads TGTGCCAGTAGTTCTCGGGGATTGGAGGGCTACACCTTC. Full variable domain (outside the CDR3, taken from reference TRBV19 and TRBJ1-2): DGGITQSPKYLFRKEGQNVTLSCEQNLNHDAMYWYRQDPGQGLRLIYYSQIVNDFQKGDIAEGYSVSREKKESFPLTVTSAQKNPTAFYLCASSSRGLEGYTFGSGTRLTVV.

There are a few counts of this clonotype. The chain combines TRBV15 with TRBJ1-2, with 7 bases matching TRBD1. Unmatched junction bases numbered 5, after V lost 1 base and J lost 6 bases. CDR1 is LNHNV, CDR2 YYDKDF, per germline (reference sequence). The CDR3 is 14 residues long. CDR3 sequence reads: CATSRAGTVDGYTF. The CDR3 coding sequence is TGTGCCACCAGCAGAGCCGGGACAGTTGATGGCTACACCTTC.

This clonotype was counted many times. V and J are TRBV20-1 and TRBJ2-5; tentatively, D is TRBD1 or TRBD2 (6 bases each). This CDR3 has 13 amino acids. Looked up from germline, CDR1 is DFQATT and CDR2 is SNEGSKA (reference sequence). V was clipped by 1 base and J by 4 bases, with 10 bases between them. CDR3 nucleotides: TGCAGTGCTAGAGGGGGGGCTGGAGAGACCCAGTACTTC. This translates into CSARGGAGETQYF.